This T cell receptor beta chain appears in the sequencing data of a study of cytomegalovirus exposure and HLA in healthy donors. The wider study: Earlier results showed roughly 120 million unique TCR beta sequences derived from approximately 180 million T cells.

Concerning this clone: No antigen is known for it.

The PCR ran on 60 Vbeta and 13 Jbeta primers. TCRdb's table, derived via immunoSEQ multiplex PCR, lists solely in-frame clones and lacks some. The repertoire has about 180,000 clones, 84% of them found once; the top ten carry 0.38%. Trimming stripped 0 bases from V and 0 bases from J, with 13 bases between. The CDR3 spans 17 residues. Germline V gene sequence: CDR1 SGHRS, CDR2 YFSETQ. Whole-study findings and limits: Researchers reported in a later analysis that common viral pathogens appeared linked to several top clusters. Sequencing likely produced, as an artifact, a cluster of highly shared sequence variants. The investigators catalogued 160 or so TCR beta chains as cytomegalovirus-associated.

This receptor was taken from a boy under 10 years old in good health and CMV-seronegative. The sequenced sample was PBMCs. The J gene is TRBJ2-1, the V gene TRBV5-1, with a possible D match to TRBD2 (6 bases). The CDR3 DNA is TGCGCCAGCAGCTTGGGGAGGGTTGTAAGCTCCTACAATGAGCAGTTCTTC. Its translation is CASSLGRVVSSYNEQFF.